The entry below gives a single T cell receptor beta chain sequence along with its context. Its specificity is unknown. These data come from a study of cytomegalovirus exposure and HLA in healthy donors. 13 Jbeta primers and 60 Vbeta primers were used for the PCR. Data came from immunoSEQ multiplex PCR; TCRdb stores just in-frame clones and leaves some out. The data contain roughly 90,000 clones, around four fifths of them seen just once; the ten biggest clones take up 7.3%. The CDR3 loop spans 17 amino acids. V lost 2 bases, J lost 1 base, and 16 bases lay in between. The germline gives CDR1 MGHRA, CDR2 YSYEKL. Study-wide points: Later, an analysis showed that TCR beta chains associated with HLA were more clonally expanded than others that were equally common.

The TCR sequence derives from a man under 40 in good health and CMV-seronegative. This chain joins TRBV4-1 and TRBJ2-3; weak D call: TRBD2 (6 bases). Sequenced material: PBMCs. The CDR3 loop reads CASSQRGIAVGTDTQYF. The CDR3 region has the DNA TGCGCCAGCAGCCAAAGAGGGATAGCGGTTGGCACAGATACGCAGTATTTT.